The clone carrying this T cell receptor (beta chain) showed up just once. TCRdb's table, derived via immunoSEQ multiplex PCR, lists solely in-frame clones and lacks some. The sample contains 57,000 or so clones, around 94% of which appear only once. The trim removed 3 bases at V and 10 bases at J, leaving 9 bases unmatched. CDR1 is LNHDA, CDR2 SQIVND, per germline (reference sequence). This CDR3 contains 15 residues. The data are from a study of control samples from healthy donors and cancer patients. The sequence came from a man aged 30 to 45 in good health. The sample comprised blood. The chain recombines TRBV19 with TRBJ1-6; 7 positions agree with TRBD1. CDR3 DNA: TGTGCCAGTAGTATGGCTACAGGGGCGACCTCACCCCTCCACTTT. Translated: CASSMATGATSPLHF.